The 10 T cell receptor beta chains reported below all come from one sample, sequenced in a study of T cells after yellow fever vaccination (dated by TCRdb to between 2017 and 2020). Interpreted using the paper, the treatment or condition label stands for: live attenuated yellow fever vaccine strain. Receptors were amplified or captured by 5' RACE. For sequencing, an Illumina HiSeq 2500 was employed. The public sequencing data were trimmed at Q25 with fastp and processed into clonotypes with MiXCR by TCRdb, which kept only in-frame beta chains. Each entry merges the rows of one CDR3 protein and shows their most common DNA and genes. This sample comprises 150,000 to 200,000 distinct CDR3 sequences, 6.2% of them detected only once. The ten largest clones capture nearly 3% of the sample. The sample in question was CD4+ T cells sorted from PBMCs, obtained on the day of the first yellow fever vaccination. Receptors were obtained from a man younger than 35 who received the YFV17D yellow fever vaccine.

This clonotype was seen many times. J is TRBJ2-2 and V is TRBV14; D is perhaps TRBD1 (6 bases). CDR3 length equals 13 residues. Germline V gives CDR1 SGHDN, CDR2 FVKESK. V was shortened by 6 bases and J by 9 bases, with 14 bases between the two germline ends. The CDR3 sequence is CASSKTGFRELFF. CDR3 DNA sequence: TGTGCCAGCAGTAAAACAGGGTTTCGGGAGCTGTTTTTT.

Note on this clonotype: A read error may be the cause here, since a much bigger clone is one base away. The V call is TRBV19, the J call TRBJ2-2, with 8 nucleotides matching TRBD1. The germline V gene encodes CDR1 LNHDA and CDR2 SQIVND (reference sequence). This CDR3 has 15 amino acids. CDR3 DNA: TGTGCCAGTAGTAGTCCGGGACAGGTAACCGCGGAGCTGTTTTTT. Its protein is CASSSPGQVTAELFF.

The chain uses TRBV10-3 and TRBJ2-7, with 9 bases fitting TRBD1. The CDR3 loop spans 16 amino acids. Trimming at V came to 4 bases and at J to 3 bases, leaving 10 bases not matched to a gene. The germline CDR1 and CDR2 sequences are ENHRY and SYGVKD. The CDR3 is CAISAGGDRANYEQYF. Here the CDR3 DNA reads TGTGCCATCAGTGCCGGCGGGGACAGGGCTAACTACGAGCAGTACTTC.

This clonotype has just a few counts. The chain links TRBV18 to TRBJ1-5; possible D gene TRBD1, 5 bases. Trimming took off 3 bases at V and 2 bases at J, with 14 bases between the two ends. Germline loops: CDR1 KGHSH, CDR2 LQKENI. The CDR3 extends over 16 amino acids. The CDR3 DNA follows: TGTGCCAGCTCACCTCGGGACGGGGCCGGCAATCAGCCCCAGCATTTT. This sequence encodes CASSPRDGAGNQPQHF.

This clonotype appeared many times. The J gene is TRBJ1-6, the V gene TRBV7-2; 7 nucleotides align to TRBD1. V lost 3 bases to trimming and J lost 7 bases; unmatched junction nucleotides: 9. The germline gives CDR1 SGHTA, CDR2 FQGNSA. The CDR3 sequence is 16 residues long. The CDR3 reads CASSFPGRGFNSPLHF. Written as DNA, the CDR3 is TGTGCCAGCAGCTTTCCCGGCAGGGGGTTCAATTCACCCCTCCACTTT.

This clonotype was counted at least ten times. The V and J genes are TRBV7-3 and TRBJ2-1; D tentatively reads TRBD1 or TRBD2 (5 bases each). Per the germline V gene, CDR1 is SGHTA and CDR2 is FQGTGA. Trimming removed 8 bases at V and 3 bases at J, with 17 bases between. This CDR3 has 15 residues. CDR3 sequence reads: CASATGPDFYNEQFF. CDR3 in DNA: TGTGCCAGCGCGACGGGGCCGGACTTCTACAATGAGCAGTTCTTC.

The chain carries TRBV11-1 and TRBJ2-4, with D maybe TRBD1 (5 bases). CDR3 length equals 15 residues. The V end lost 4 bases, the J end lost 0 bases, and 10 bases lay between the germline ends. Germline V CDR1 and CDR2: SGHAT, FQDESV (reference sequence). The CDR3 loop reads CASSSSDRAKNIQYF. Here the CDR3 DNA reads TGTGCCAGCAGCTCCTCCGACAGAGCCAAAAACATTCAGTACTTC.

The chain joins TRBV2 to TRBJ1-4; D might be TRBD1 (5 bases). The length of the CDR3 is 13 residues. In germline, CDR1 is SNHLY, CDR2 FYNNEI. The V and J ends lost 10 bases and 5 bases respectively, with 14 bases between them. Here the CDR3 DNA reads TGTGCCACCAAGACAGATTGGAATGAAAAACTGTTTTTT. Encoded protein: CATKTDWNEKLFF.

Details on this clonotype: Sequence at one end of the junction differs from germline and may be a read error. The gene calls are TRBV20-1 and TRBJ2-4; maybe TRBD2 (6 bases). The CDR3 length is 15 residues. Germline-derived CDR1 and CDR2 are DFQATT and SNEGSKA (reference sequence). The CDR3 coding sequence is TGCAGTGCTAGGCACCCCGGAGGGCCAAAGAACATTAAGTACTTC. Amino acid sequence: CSARHPGGPKNIKYF.

Many counts were recorded for this clonotype. The genes are TRBV5-1 and TRBJ1-2, with D maybe TRBD1 (5 bases). CDR1 and CDR2 from the germline V gene are SGHRS and YFSETQ. The CDR3 has 12 residues. V gave up 4 bases and J gave up 8 bases, with 12 bases separating them. CDR3 bases: TGCGCCAGCAGCGAAGGGGAGAAAGGCTACACCTTC. This sequence encodes CASSEGEKGYTF.